Listed below are T cell receptor beta chains from one sample, sequenced in a study of early T cells in non-severe SARS-CoV-2 infection. TCRdb itself ran the 5' RACE reads through MiXCR, one entry per CDR3 protein. Of about 98,000 distinct CDR3 sequences listed, 9.5% to 12% were seen once; the top ten hold roughly 5%. The sample was whole blood. These TCRs come from an adult who was a healthcare worker with PCR-confirmed SARS-CoV-2 infection or an uninfected control (not recorded which). Both conserved end residues are part of each CDR3. The order of the fields is J gene, V gene, D gene, clone size, CDR3 DNA, CDR3 protein. D genes are given only for firm matches. Rows may omit the clone size; those that give it use once, few, many or a size class.

J gene: TRBJ2-1; V gene: TRBV7-6; D gene: NA; clone size: NA; CDR3 DNA: TGTGCCAGCAGTGCCTTTCAGGGGAGCTACAATGAGCAGTTCTTC; CDR3 protein: CASSAFQGSYNEQFF
J gene: TRBJ2-7; V gene: TRBV3-1; D gene: TRBD1; clone size: NA; CDR3 DNA: TGTGCCAGCAGCGACCCCGGGACAGAAGACCGGCGGCAGTACTTC; CDR3 protein: CASSDPGTEDRRQYF
J gene: TRBJ1-2; V gene: TRBV9; D gene: TRBD1; clone size: few; CDR3 DNA: TGTGCCAGCAGCCCCGGACAGGCCCACTATGGCTACACCTTC; CDR3 protein: CASSPGQAHYGYTF
J gene: TRBJ1-5; V gene: TRBV7-8; D gene: NA; clone size: many; CDR3 DNA: TGTGCCAGCAGCCGATCTAACCCCAATCAGCCCCAGCATTTT; CDR3 protein: CASSRSNPNQPQHF
J gene: TRBJ2-1; V gene: TRBV5-6; D gene: NA; clone size: few; CDR3 DNA: TGTGCCAGCAGCTTGGTACGGGGGCTCCCCACACCTGAGCAGTTCTTC; CDR3 protein: CASSLVRGLPTPEQFF
J gene: TRBJ1-2; V gene: TRBV25-1; D gene: TRBD1; clone size: NA; CDR3 DNA: TGTGCCAGCAGTGCTCAGGGGGACTATGGCTACACCTTC; CDR3 protein: CASSAQGDYGYTF
J gene: TRBJ2-7; V gene: TRBV11-2; D gene: NA; clone size: NA; CDR3 DNA: TGTGCCAGCAGCTTAGTTCCAGGGGGGGACCACGAGCAGTACTTC; CDR3 protein: CASSLVPGGDHEQYF
J gene: TRBJ2-1; V gene: TRBV18; D gene: TRBD1; clone size: many; CDR3 DNA: TGTGCGACAGGGAGCTACAATGAGCAGTTCTTC; CDR3 protein: CATGSYNEQFF
J gene: TRBJ1-5; V gene: TRBV2; D gene: NA; clone size: many; CDR3 DNA: TGTGCCAGCAGTGAAGGAGGGTATCAGCCCCAGCATTTT; CDR3 protein: CASSEGGYQPQHF
J gene: TRBJ2-7; V gene: TRBV10-3; D gene: NA; clone size: many; CDR3 DNA: TGTGCCATCAGTCCCTCCTACGAGCAGTACTTC; CDR3 protein: CAISPSYEQYF
J gene: TRBJ2-7; V gene: TRBV9; D gene: NA; clone size: few; CDR3 DNA: TGTGCCAGCAGCGCCGGATGGGGGGGGCCATCCGAGCAGTACTTC; CDR3 protein: CASSAGWGGPSEQYF
J gene: TRBJ2-7; V gene: TRBV20-1; D gene: NA; clone size: few; CDR3 DNA: TGCAGTGCGGCTGTGTCGTACGAGCAGTACTTC; CDR3 protein: CSAAVSYEQYF
J gene: TRBJ1-1; V gene: TRBV20-1; D gene: TRBD1; clone size: many; CDR3 DNA: TGCAGTGCTAGACCCACCACAGGGGGCAACACTGAAGCTTTCTTT; CDR3 protein: CSARPTTGGNTEAFF
J gene: TRBJ2-7; V gene: TRBV12-3/TRBV12-4; D gene: NA; clone size: few; CDR3 DNA: TGTGCCAGCAGTTTTGGGACGATCGAGCAGTACTTC; CDR3 protein: CASSFGTIEQYF
J gene: TRBJ2-3; V gene: TRBV9; D gene: TRBD2; clone size: many; CDR3 DNA: TGTGCCAGCAGCGCTAGCGGGAGAGGGGATACGCAGTATTTT; CDR3 protein: CASSASGRGDTQYF
J gene: TRBJ2-3; V gene: TRBV2; D gene: TRBD2; clone size: NA; CDR3 DNA: TGTGCCAGCAGTGGCGGGGGTTTCGGGGGTACGCAGTATTTT; CDR3 protein: CASSGGGFGGTQYF
J gene: TRBJ2-1; V gene: TRBV12-3/TRBV12-4; D gene: TRBD2; clone size: NA; CDR3 DNA: TGTGCCAGCAGGTCCCCGGGACTAGCGGGGGCCAGGGAGCAGTTCTTC; CDR3 protein: CASRSPGLAGAREQFF
J gene: TRBJ1-1; V gene: TRBV2; D gene: NA; clone size: many; CDR3 DNA: TGTGCCAGCAGCCCCCAGGGTGAGGCTGAAGCTTTCTTT; CDR3 protein: CASSPQGEAEAFF
J gene: TRBJ2-4; V gene: TRBV4-1; D gene: NA; clone size: NA; CDR3 DNA: TGCGCCAGCAGCCAAGGAAGGGGACTAGCCAAAAACATTCAGTACTTC; CDR3 protein: CASSQGRGLAKNIQYF
J gene: TRBJ2-1; V gene: TRBV7-9; D gene: NA; clone size: many; CDR3 DNA: TGTGCCAGCAGCTTAGGACAAAACAATGAGCAGTTCTTC; CDR3 protein: CASSLGQNNEQFF
J gene: TRBJ2-3; V gene: TRBV20-1; D gene: TRBD2; clone size: NA; CDR3 DNA: TGCAGTGCTGCGCGGGGGGCCAGCACAGATACGCAGTATTTT; CDR3 protein: CSAARGASTDTQYF
J gene: TRBJ1-5; V gene: TRBV20-1; D gene: TRBD1; clone size: many; CDR3 DNA: TGCAGTGCTGTAAGACAGGGTAGAGGCAATCAGCCCCAGCATTTT; CDR3 protein: CSAVRQGRGNQPQHF
J gene: TRBJ1-1; V gene: TRBV4-1; D gene: NA; clone size: many; CDR3 DNA: TGCGCCAGCACGGGGCCCCTGAAGAACACTGAAGCTTTCTTT; CDR3 protein: CASTGPLKNTEAFF
J gene: TRBJ1-5; V gene: TRBV4-1; D gene: TRBD1; clone size: few; CDR3 DNA: TGCGCCAGCAGCCAAGGACAGGGGGCTTTTCAGCCCCAGCATTTT; CDR3 protein: CASSQGQGAFQPQHF
J gene: TRBJ1-4; V gene: TRBV6-1; D gene: TRBD1; clone size: few; CDR3 DNA: TGTGCCAGCAGTCGACAGGGAATCGTGGCTAATGAAAAACTGTTTTTT; CDR3 protein: CASSRQGIVANEKLFF
J gene: TRBJ1-1; V gene: TRBV3-1; D gene: NA; clone size: many; CDR3 DNA: TGTGCCAGCAGCCACATCAGGAACACTGAAGCTTTCTTT; CDR3 protein: CASSHIRNTEAFF
J gene: TRBJ1-2; V gene: TRBV15; D gene: TRBD1; clone size: many; CDR3 DNA: TGTGCCACGAGGACAGGGGGCGACTCCAACTATGGCTACACCTTC; CDR3 protein: CATRTGGDSNYGYTF
J gene: TRBJ2-7; V gene: TRBV6-6; D gene: TRBD1; clone size: many; CDR3 DNA: TGTGCCAGCAGTGACAGGGAACGTTTCGAGCAGTACTTC; CDR3 protein: CASSDRERFEQYF
J gene: TRBJ2-6; V gene: TRBV6-1; D gene: NA; clone size: many; CDR3 DNA: TGTGCCAGCAGTTACGGTCCGCCTGGGGCCAACGTCCTGACTTTC; CDR3 protein: CASSYGPPGANVLTF
J gene: TRBJ1-2; V gene: TRBV6-1; D gene: NA; clone size: many; CDR3 DNA: TGTGCCAGCAGTGAAGAGGCAGGGAGTGGCTACACCTTC; CDR3 protein: CASSEEAGSGYTF
J gene: TRBJ1-5; V gene: TRBV19; D gene: TRBD1; clone size: NA; CDR3 DNA: TGTGCCAGTAGTTTCGGGACAGCTTATCAGCCCCAGCATTTT; CDR3 protein: CASSFGTAYQPQHF
J gene: TRBJ2-7; V gene: TRBV9; D gene: NA; clone size: many; CDR3 DNA: TGTGCCAGCAGCGCCTCGTGGGACTCCCCCTACGAGCAGTACTTC; CDR3 protein: CASSASWDSPYEQYF
J gene: TRBJ2-6; V gene: TRBV11-3; D gene: NA; clone size: many; CDR3 DNA: TGTGCCAGCAGCCCCGGCCAGCTCTCTGGGGCCAACGTCCTGACTTTC; CDR3 protein: CASSPGQLSGANVLTF
J gene: TRBJ1-1; V gene: TRBV10-2; D gene: NA; clone size: NA; CDR3 DNA: TGCGCCAGCTGTCTTGGGCGCATGAACACTGAAGCTTTCTTT; CDR3 protein: CASCLGRMNTEAFF
J gene: TRBJ2-7; V gene: TRBV21-1; D gene: NA; clone size: NA; CDR3 DNA: TGTGCCAGCAGCAAAGAGGGATACAGCGGAAGCTACGAGCAGTACTTC; CDR3 protein: CASSKEGYSGSYEQYF
J gene: TRBJ1-1; V gene: TRBV18; D gene: NA; clone size: NA; CDR3 DNA: TGTGCCAGCTCACCGGCTACCGGAGAGACTGAAGCTTTCTTT; CDR3 protein: CASSPATGETEAFF
J gene: TRBJ2-3; V gene: TRBV6-6; D gene: NA; clone size: many; CDR3 DNA: TGTGCCAGCAGTTACGACCGCAGCACAGATACGCAGTATTTT; CDR3 protein: CASSYDRSTDTQYF
J gene: TRBJ2-5; V gene: TRBV3-1; D gene: NA; clone size: NA; CDR3 DNA: TGTGCCAGCAGCCAATTCGGCGGGCGGTTGGCGTCTCAAGAGACCCAGTACTTC; CDR3 protein: CASSQFGGRLASQETQYF
J gene: TRBJ2-1; V gene: TRBV12-5; D gene: NA; clone size: few; CDR3 DNA: TGTGCTAGTGGTTTGGTACTTCGGGGTGCCCACAATGAGCAGTTCTTC; CDR3 protein: CASGLVLRGAHNEQFF
J gene: TRBJ2-1; V gene: TRBV28; D gene: NA; clone size: few; CDR3 DNA: TGTGCCAGCAGTTTAGGAGGGCCCTACAATGAGCAGTTCTTC; CDR3 protein: CASSLGGPYNEQFF
J gene: TRBJ1-1; V gene: TRBV7-2; D gene: NA; clone size: few; CDR3 DNA: TGTGCCAGCAGCTTAAATCAGCTTCAGAACACTGAAGCTTTCTTT; CDR3 protein: CASSLNQLQNTEAFF
J gene: TRBJ1-1; V gene: TRBV4-2; D gene: NA; clone size: many; CDR3 DNA: TGTGCCAGCAGCCAAGACGCATGGAACACTGAAGCTTTCTTT; CDR3 protein: CASSQDAWNTEAFF
J gene: TRBJ1-1; V gene: TRBV12-3/TRBV12-4; D gene: NA; clone size: NA; CDR3 DNA: TGTGCCAGCAGTTTATTGAGGACTTTGAACACTGAAGCTTTCTTT; CDR3 protein: CASSLLRTLNTEAFF
J gene: TRBJ1-6; V gene: TRBV4-2; D gene: TRBD1; clone size: NA; CDR3 DNA: TGTGCCAGCAGTTCTACAGGGGGATCCTATAATTCACCCCTCCACTTT; CDR3 protein: CASSSTGGSYNSPLHF
J gene: TRBJ1-2; V gene: TRBV6-1; D gene: TRBD1; clone size: few; CDR3 DNA: TGTGCCAGCAGCCACCCGGACAGGGCTAACTATGGCTACACCTTC; CDR3 protein: CASSHPDRANYGYTF
J gene: TRBJ2-7; V gene: TRBV3-1; D gene: NA; clone size: NA; CDR3 DNA: TGTGCCAGCAGCCAAGCAGGGGCCTCCTACGAGCAGTACTTC; CDR3 protein: CASSQAGASYEQYF
J gene: TRBJ2-7; V gene: TRBV28; D gene: NA; clone size: NA; CDR3 DNA: TGTGCCAGCAGGTATAGCAGGGTCCCCTACGAGCAGTACTTC; CDR3 protein: CASRYSRVPYEQYF